This T cell receptor (beta chain) is from a study of breast tumors, draining lymph nodes, adjacent tissues. Whole-study findings and limits: Data only fit, rather than demonstrated, lymph node origin of most tumor T cells.

This clonotype was found once. Its antigen is not identified. The CDR3 covers 14 residues. Trimming stripped 3 bases from V and 2 bases from J, with 10 bases between. Germline V gene lookup returns CDR1 MNHNS and CDR2 SASEGT. Samples came from axillary lymph nodes draining the breast cancer. MiXCR, run by TCRdb on the multiplex PCR reads, gives a single entry per CDR3 protein. The table has approximately 140,000 distinct CDR3 sequences, approximately 30% seen once; the top ten hold around 2.3%. The source is a female donor with breast cancer. Some clones in this sample may be carry-over from other donors' samples. The sample comprised axillary lymph node tissue. The V and J genes are TRBV6-1 and TRBJ1-2; a weak D match, TRBD1 (5 bases). The CDR3 nucleotides are TGTGCCAGCAGTGACCCCCGGGGGAACTATGGCTACACCTTC. It codes for CASSDPRGNYGYTF.